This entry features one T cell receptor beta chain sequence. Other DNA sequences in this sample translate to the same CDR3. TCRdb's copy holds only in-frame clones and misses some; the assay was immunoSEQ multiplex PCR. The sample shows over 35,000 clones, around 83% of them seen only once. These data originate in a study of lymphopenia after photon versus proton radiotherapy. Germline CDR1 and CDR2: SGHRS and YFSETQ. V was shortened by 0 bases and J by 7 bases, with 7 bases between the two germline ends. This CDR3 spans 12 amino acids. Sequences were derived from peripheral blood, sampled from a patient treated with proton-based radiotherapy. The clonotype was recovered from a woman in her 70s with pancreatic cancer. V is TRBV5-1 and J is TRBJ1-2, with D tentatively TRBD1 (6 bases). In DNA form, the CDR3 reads TGCGCCAGCAGCTTGGAAGGGGGTGGCTACACCTTC. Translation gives CASSLEGGGYTF.